This TCR beta chain was sequenced in a study of control samples from healthy donors and cancer patients (TCRdb year 2020). To prepare the library, the immunoSEQ multiplex PCR assay was applied. In its TCRdb copy, this immuneACCESS table keeps in-frame sequences only and misses some clones. Where compared with another copy, unresolved V genes explain less than half of these, and the others have no known cause. Counted in this sample were 65,000 to 100,000 clones; 91% of them appeared once. The top ten clones comprise roughly 18% of the sample. Concerning this clone: No cognate antigen has been identified for it. Within one base of it there is no much larger clone, and no base qualities were kept.

Deletion took 0 bases off V and 11 bases off J, with a span of 11 bases between the germline ends. The CDR3 runs 14 amino acids, cysteine and phenylalanine included. Here the CDR3 DNA is all that survives: 42 bases in frame from base 1. Reading the germline V gene gives CDR1 ENHRY and CDR2 SYGVKD. Source material: blood. The sequence came from a man between 45 and 60 years old in good health. The chain employs TRBV10-3 and TRBJ1-6; the D gene is perhaps TRBD1, on 5 matching bases. For the CDR3, the sequence is CAISESQAGTPLHF. The DNA sequence is as follows: TGTGCCATCAGTGAGTCACAGGCTGGCACACCCCTCCACTTT.